The following is a T cell receptor beta chain sequence with its context. This entry comes from a study of human T cells and chemical hapten exposure. The CDR3 contains 14 residues. Trimming cost V 1 base and J 0 bases, with 5 bases left between them. From germline, CDR1 is SGHTA and CDR2 FQGNSA. A single record per CDR3 protein comes from TCRdb applying MiXCR to the RACE reads. The table shows approximately 85,000 distinct CDR3 sequences, with 10% to 13% occurring only once. This sample's time point: patch test 2, 6 weeks after DPC sensitization. The sample's treatment: therapeutic diphenylcyclopropenone sensitization with weekly scalp DPC.

The sequences come from whole blood, collected in connection with sensitization to the hapten diphenylcyclopropenone (DPC). This chain joins TRBV7-2 and TRBJ2-3; D unresolved. This TCR was sampled from a woman aged 30 to 39 with alopecia areata. Some clones in this sample may be carry-over from other donors' samples. The CDR3 protein is CASSLDVSTDTQYF. CDR3 coding DNA: TGTGCCAGCAGCTTAGATGTTAGCACAGATACGCAGTATTTT.